A single TCR beta chain is shown here with its context. The sample comes from a study of blood T cell repertoires in COVID-19. Study context: Both acute and convalescent COVID-19 samples were obtained from the United States, Italy and Spain.

The CDR3 extends over 13 amino acids. V lost 7 bases and J lost 7, with 16 bases in between. Using immunoSEQ multiplex PCR, the repertoire was profiled, and TCRdb retains in-frame clones only, with some absent. Among approximately 240,000 clones listed, about nine tenths were seen once. Seattle patients were enrolled during active infection and followed longitudinally. Sequencing was performed on peripheral blood. The gene calls are TRBV12-3 or TRBV12-4 and TRBJ1-2, with D maybe TRBD1 (6 bases). This clonotype was sampled from a man aged 25 to 40 with COVID-19, enrolled during active disease. CDR3: CASTHSQGLGYTF. In nucleotides, the CDR3 is TGTGCCAGCACTCACTCTCAGGGGCTTGGCTACACCTTC.